This T cell receptor (beta chain) derives from a study of blood T cell repertoires in COVID-19. Overall study context: T cells, B-cell-depleted T cells, or PBMCs provided the cDNA or gDNA that served as material.

CDR3 length: 14 residues. From germline, CDR1 is LNHDA and CDR2 SQIVND (reference sequence). V gave up 6 bases and J gave up 1 base; unmatched junction bases: 2. Assay used: immunoSEQ multiplex PCR; TCRdb lists only in-frame clones, some missing. The data hold roughly 340,000 clones, with 89% observed a single time. This clonotype was sampled from a woman between 25 and 40 years old with COVID-19, enrolled during active disease. The chain is built from TRBV19 and TRBJ1-3; 8 bases align to TRBD1. Sequencing was performed on peripheral blood. CDR3 sequence reads: CASRDRASGNTIYF. The CDR3 nucleotides are TGTGCCAGTAGGGACAGGGCATCTGGAAACACCATATATTTT.